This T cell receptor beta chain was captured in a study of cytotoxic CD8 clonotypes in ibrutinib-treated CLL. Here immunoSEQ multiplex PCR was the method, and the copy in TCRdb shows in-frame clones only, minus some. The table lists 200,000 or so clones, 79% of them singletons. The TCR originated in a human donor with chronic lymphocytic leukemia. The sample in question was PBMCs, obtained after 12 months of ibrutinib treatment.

CDR3 DNA: TGCAGCGAAGCGGGGGCCTCCTACAATGAGCAGTTCTTC. It encodes CSEAGASYNEQFF. V is TRBV29-1 and J is TRBJ2-1; 8 bases agree with TRBD2. The germline gives CDR1 SQVTM, CDR2 ANQGSEA. The CDR3 extends over 13 amino acids. The V gene end was trimmed by 7 bases and the J gene end by 0 bases; junction bases not matched to a gene: 2.